This entry lists 29 T cell receptor beta chains sequenced from one sample in a study of lymphopenia after photon versus proton radiotherapy (dated by TCRdb to 2018 to 2020). Library generation was performed with the immunoSEQ multiplex PCR assay. TCRdb took this table from immuneACCESS and kept in-frame rearrangements with V and J called. Such tables lack part of the clones; where checked against another copy, unresolved V genes explain under half of the gap, and the rest is unexplained. The sample data list roughly 36,000 clones, and 75% to 90% of these were observed just once. Of the sample, 6.8% falls within the top ten clones. The specimen was peripheral blood, collected from a patient treated with photon-based radiotherapy. The receptors were gathered from a woman in her forties or fifties with pancreatic cancer.

V is TRBV5-1 and J is TRBJ2-3; D gene uncertain. V was shortened by 0 bases and J by 6 bases, with 8 bases between the two germline ends. CDR3 length: 13 residues. Per germline, CDR1 SGHRS and CDR2 YFSETQ. The CDR3 reads CASSLGSPDTQYF. For the CDR3, the DNA is TGCGCCAGCAGCTTGGGGAGTCCGGATACGCAGTATTTT. The whole variable domain, filled in from reference TRBV5-1 and TRBJ2-3, reads KAGVTQTPRYLIKTRGQQVTLSCSPISGHRSVSWYQQTPGQGLQFLFEYFSETQRNKGNFPGRFSGRQFSNSRSEMNVSTLELGDSALYLCASSLGSPDTQYFGPGTRLTVL.

This sequence joins TRBV5-1 and TRBJ2-3, with a tentative D call TRBD2 (6 bases). This CDR3 has 14 amino acids. Per the germline V gene, CDR1 is SGHRS and CDR2 is YFSETQ. Deletions cut 4 bases from V and 5 bases from J, with 14 bases between. CDR3 amino acids: CASSLGTPEDTQYF. The DNA of the CDR3 is TGCGCCAGCAGCCTCGGGACTCCCGAAGATACGCAGTATTTT.

The rearrangement links TRBV19 to TRBJ2-1; 13 positions agree with TRBD2. Germline loops: CDR1 LNHDA, CDR2 SQIVND (reference sequence). CDR3 size: 16 residues. V lost 5 bases to trimming and J lost 2 bases; unmatched junction nucleotides: 3. The CDR3 coding sequence is TGTGCCAGTAGTTCGGGACTAGCGGGAACCTACAATGAGCAGTTCTTC. As protein: CASSSGLAGTYNEQFF.

V usage is TRBV19 and J usage is TRBJ1-4; a weak D match, TRBD1 (5 bases). CDR1 is LNHDA, CDR2 SQIVND, per germline (reference sequence). Trimming stripped 3 bases from V and 10 bases from J, with 18 bases between. The CDR3 extends over 15 amino acids. CDR3 region: CASSMAINGAGKLFF. The CDR3 nucleotides read TGTGCCAGTAGTATGGCGATAAATGGGGCCGGAAAACTGTTTTTT.

This clone is a singleton in its sample. The rearrangement uses TRBV29-1 and TRBJ2-7; TRBD2 aligns across 8 bases. The CDR3 sequence is 12 residues long. The V and J ends lost 4 bases and 5 bases, in that order; junction bases with no gene match: 4. CDR1 is SQVTM and CDR2 is ANQGSEA in the germline V gene. The CDR3 sequence: CSVVWTSNEQYF. The CDR3 DNA reads TGCAGCGTTGTATGGACTAGCAACGAGCAGTACTTC.

CDR3 in amino acids: CASSIGQGYYGYTF. In DNA, the CDR3 is TGTGCCAGCAGCATTGGACAGGGGTACTATGGCTACACCTTC. The V gene is TRBV7-2, the J gene TRBJ1-2; TRBD1 agrees at 9 bases. The CDR3 is 14 residues long. Germline lookup yields CDR1 SGHTA and CDR2 FQGNSA. J lost 3 bases, V lost 5 bases, and 4 bases had no gene match. Based on the CDR3 plus reference TRBV7-2 and TRBJ1-2, the full variable domain is GAGVSQSPSNKVTEKGKDVELRCDPISGHTALYWYRQSLGQGLEFLIYFQGNSAPDKSGLPSDRFSAERTGGSVSTLTIQRTQQEDSAVYLCASSIGQGYYGYTFGSGTRLTVV.

The chain employs TRBV9 and TRBJ1-4; 8 nucleotides agree with TRBD1. The J segment lost 8 bases and the V segment lost 4 bases, leaving 10 bases of the junction unmatched. From germline, CDR1 is SGDLS and CDR2 YYNGEE. The CDR3 is 15 residues long. The CDR3 DNA sequence: TGTGCCAGCAGCCCGGACAGGGAAGGAAGCGAAAAACTGTTTTTT. Translated: CASSPDREGSEKLFF.

This clone was found a few times. The CDR3 region is CASAAGETEAFF. The DNA of the CDR3 is TGTGCCAGCGCTGCAGGGGAAACTGAAGCTTTCTTT. The chain has TRBV27 and TRBJ1-1; tentative D call: TRBD1 (6 bases). V lost 8 bases, J lost 5 bases, and 12 bases lay in between. Germline CDR1 MNHEY, CDR2 SMNVEV (reference sequence). The CDR3 length is 12 residues.

The chain carries TRBV9 and TRBJ2-6; unclear D gene. This CDR3 spans 14 amino acids. Germline values: CDR1 SGDLS, CDR2 YYNGEE. V lost 0 bases and J lost 4, with 5 bases in between. The CDR3 spells CASSVDLGANVLTF. The CDR3 DNA reads TGTGCCAGCAGCGTAGATTTGGGGGCCAACGTCCTGACTTTC.

This sequence joins TRBV11-3 and TRBJ2-7, with 10 bases matching TRBD2. The CDR3 covers 15 residues. J lost 6 bases, V lost 1 base, and 6 bases had no gene match. Germline CDR1 and CDR2: SGHNT and YENEEA. In DNA form, the CDR3 reads TGTGCCAGCAGCTTAGGGCTAGCGGGAGAAGGCGAGCAGTACTTC. Translating it yields CASSLGLAGEGEQYF. Based on the CDR3 plus reference TRBV11-3 and TRBJ2-7, the full variable domain is EAGVVQSPRYKIIEKKQPVAFWCNPISGHNTLYWYLQNLGQGPELLIRYENEEAVDDSQLPKDRFSAERLKGVDSTLKIQPAELGDSAVYLCASSLGLAGEGEQYFGPGTRLTVT.

V is TRBV6-6 and J is TRBJ2-1, with D hard to call. This CDR3 is 16 amino acids long. CDR1 is MNHNY, CDR2 SVGAGI, per germline (reference sequence). Trimming left V 0 bases short and J 6 bases short, with 15 bases between. CDR3 loop: CASSYSYDPNGNEQFF. The CDR3 DNA sequence: TGTGCCAGCAGTTACTCGTACGACCCTAATGGCAATGAGCAGTTCTTC.

The genes are TRBV27 and TRBJ2-1, with 7 bases that match TRBD2. This CDR3 has 17 residues. Germline V gene sequence: CDR1 MNHEY, CDR2 SMNVEV (reference sequence). V lost 2 bases to trimming and J lost 3 bases; unmatched junction nucleotides: 10. CDR3 sequence reads: CASSLASAGANYNEQFF. The CDR3 nucleotides read TGTGCCAGCAGTTTAGCGAGTGCGGGAGCTAACTACAATGAGCAGTTCTTC.

The rearrangement uses TRBV5-5 and TRBJ2-7; 10 positions agree with TRBD1. V lost 4 bases to trimming and J lost 4 bases; unmatched junction nucleotides: 5. CDR1 is SGHKS, CDR2 YYEKEE, per germline (reference sequence). This CDR3 is 14 amino acids long. The CDR3 DNA follows: TGTGCCAGCAGCCTGACAGGGGGCGCTTACGAGCAGTACTTC. It translates to CASSLTGGAYEQYF.

The V call is TRBV29-1, the J call TRBJ2-2; D is tentatively TRBD1 or TRBD2 (5 bases each). The V and J ends lost 7 bases and 6 bases respectively, with 9 bases between them. Germline V gene lookup returns CDR1 SQVTM and CDR2 ANQGSEA. This CDR3 spans 11 amino acids. CDR3 protein: CSGGSAGELFF. CDR3 in DNA: TGCAGCGGGGGGTCGGCCGGGGAGCTGTTTTTT.

The V call is TRBV27, the J call TRBJ2-7, with 8 bases lining up with TRBD1. With V trimmed by 8 bases and J by 7 bases, 10 bases remained unmatched. Germline CDR1 MNHEY, CDR2 SMNVEV (reference sequence). This CDR3 region has 13 residues. The DNA of the CDR3 is TGTGCCAGCGGCCGACAGGGGCGGCAGGAGCAGTACTTC. Encoded protein: CASGRQGRQEQYF.

This chain links TRBV7-2 with TRBJ2-3, with D possibly being TRBD2 (6 bases). Germline V gene data show CDR1 as SGHTA and CDR2 as FQGNSA. This CDR3 region has 15 residues. The V end lost 2 bases, the J end lost 1 base, and 10 bases lay between the germline ends. DNA for the CDR3: TGTGCCAGCAGCTTAACAGAGCGGGGCACAGATACGCAGTATTTT. Translation gives CASSLTERGTDTQYF. The variable domain in full, completed from reference TRBV7-2 and TRBJ2-3, reads GAGVSQSPSNKVTEKGKDVELRCDPISGHTALYWYRQSLGQGLEFLIYFQGNSAPDKSGLPSDRFSAERTGGSVSTLTIQRTQQEDSAVYLCASSLTERGTDTQYFGPGTRLTVL.

V is TRBV10-3 and J is TRBJ2-3; perhaps TRBD2 as D (6 bases). CDR1 ENHRY and CDR2 SYGVKD come from the germline V gene. V was trimmed by 8 bases and J by 6 bases, leaving 18 bases between them. The CDR3 has 14 amino acids. The CDR3: CAISNGGPEDTQYF. CDR3 nucleotide sequence: TGTGCCATCTCCAACGGGGGTCCCGAGGATACGCAGTATTTT.

The V gene is TRBV11-3, the J gene TRBJ2-7, with 11 bases matching TRBD2. The CDR3 length is 16 residues. V was clipped by 5 bases and J by 2 bases; unmatched bases: 8. CDR1 SGHNT and CDR2 YENEEA come from the germline V gene. The CDR3 loop is CASSPGGTSGTYEQYF. CDR3 bases: TGTGCCAGCAGCCCAGGAGGGACTAGCGGAACCTACGAGCAGTACTTC.

The chain has TRBV29-1 and TRBJ2-5; perhaps TRBD2 as D (7 bases). With 5 bases removed from V and 5 bases from J, the gap between germline ends came to 15 bases. Germline lookup yields CDR1 SQVTM and CDR2 ANQGSEA. The CDR3 covers 13 residues. In DNA, the CDR3 is TGCAGCGTTAATCGGGGGGCGGCGGAGACCCAGTACTTC. The encoded protein is CSVNRGAAETQYF.

The table lists this clone with a few counts. The V and J genes are TRBV11-2 and TRBJ2-7; D remains unclear. The germline V gene has CDR1 SGHAT and CDR2 FQNNGV. This CDR3 has 11 amino acids. Deletions cut 5 bases from V and 6 bases from J, with 8 bases between. CDR3 loop: CASSPLSEQYF. In DNA, the CDR3 is TGTGCCAGCAGCCCCTTATCCGAGCAGTACTTC.

This chain joins TRBV7-2 and TRBJ2-2; TRBD2 matches at 13 bases. The germline CDR1 and CDR2 sequences are SGHTA and FQGNSA. CDR3 length: 18 amino acids. V lost 4 bases, J lost 6 bases, and 11 bases stayed unmatched. CDR3 protein: CASSSSGTSGIIAGELFF. CDR3 nucleotide sequence: TGTGCCAGCAGCTCCTCAGGGACTAGCGGGATTATTGCCGGGGAGCTGTTTTTT.

The rearrangement joins TRBV11-2 to TRBJ2-7, with 10 nucleotides matching TRBD2. This CDR3 is built from 15 residues. Germline V gene data show CDR1 as SGHAT and CDR2 as FQNNGV. The trim removed 2 bases at V and 2 bases at J, leaving 3 bases unmatched. The CDR3 sequence is CASSLTSGAPYEQYF. DNA for the CDR3: TGTGCCAGCAGCTTAACTAGCGGGGCCCCCTACGAGCAGTACTTC.

V and J are TRBV5-1 and TRBJ2-2, with D maybe TRBD2 (6 bases). This CDR3 has 20 residues. Trimming took off 3 bases at V and 5 bases at J, with 29 bases between the two ends. In germline, CDR1 is SGHRS, CDR2 YFSETQ. The CDR3 reads CASSSGYSRDRDGGTGELFF. CDR3 bases: TGCGCCAGCAGCTCTGGCTACTCAAGGGACCGGGACGGAGGGACCGGGGAGCTGTTTTTT.

The rearrangement uses TRBV7-9 and TRBJ2-3; TRBD2 aligns across 7 bases. Germline values: CDR1 SEHNR, CDR2 FQNEAQ (reference sequence). V shed 4 bases, J shed 1 base, and the junction held 14 bases outside the gene matches. The CDR3 contains 18 residues. The CDR3 DNA sequence: TGTGCCAGCAGCTCTACACTGATTTGGCGGGAGCGCACAGATACGCAGTATTTT. Translation gives CASSSTLIWRERTDTQYF.

This chain joins TRBV6-6 and TRBJ1-1, with a possible D match to TRBD1 (5 bases). CDR1 MNHNY and CDR2 SVGAGI come from the germline V gene (reference sequence). V lost 2 bases and J lost 7, with 11 bases in between. CDR3 length: 13 residues. The CDR3 sequence: CASSYQGRDEAFF. The CDR3 DNA is TGTGCCAGCAGTTACCAGGGACGGGATGAAGCTTTCTTT.

V gene TRBV7-6 combines with J gene TRBJ2-3; a weak D match, TRBD2 (5 bases). Germline assignment: CDR1 SGHVS and CDR2 FNYEAQ. CDR3 length: 15 amino acids. V was pared by 4 bases and J by 0 bases, with 11 bases between. Here the CDR3 reads CASSSGGSSTDTQYF. In nucleotides, the CDR3 is TGTGCCAGCAGCTCTGGAGGTTCTAGCACAGATACGCAGTATTTT.

The chain joins TRBV10-1 to TRBJ1-6; D not certain. This CDR3 has 14 amino acids. Germline values: CDR1 WNHNN, CDR2 SYGVQD (reference sequence). Trimming removed 5 bases from V and 7 bases from J, with 12 bases in between. In DNA form, the CDR3 reads TGCGCCAGCAGTATAACCCCGCTGAATTCACCCCTCCACTTT. Translation: CASSITPLNSPLHF.

This chain joins TRBV6-6 and TRBJ2-7, with unresolved D. CDR3 length: 13 amino acids. CDR1 is MNHNY, CDR2 SVGAGI, per germline (reference sequence). The V and J ends lost 7 bases and 0 bases respectively, with 10 bases between them. Written as DNA, the CDR3 is TGTGCCAGCACGCCGGGTGACTCCTACGAGCAGTACTTC. Its protein product is CASTPGDSYEQYF.

This clone was observed a single time. The genes are TRBV5-8 and TRBJ2-1; the D call may be TRBD1 or TRBD2 (5 bases each). The CDR3 has 17 residues. Trimming removed 0 bases from V and 10 bases from J, with 23 bases in between. Germline loops: CDR1 SGHTS, CDR2 YDEGEE. CDR3 nucleotide sequence: TGTGCCAGCAGCTTGGGATCATCGGGGCATGAAGAGCCCGAGCAGTTCTTC. It yields the protein CASSLGSSGHEEPEQFF.